These T cell receptor beta chains were read from a single sample in a study of identical twins' blood T cells. TCRdb used MiXCR to reprocess the 5' RACE reads, holding one entry per CDR3 protein. This table has hundreds of thousands of distinct CDR3 sequences, under 30% appearing once. The sample was PBMCs. The receptors shown here come from a woman aged 18 to 55 in good health. The CDR3 runs from the conserved cysteine through the conserved F or W. The order of the fields is D gene, V gene, clone size, J gene, CDR3 protein, CDR3 DNA. D genes are given only for firm matches. Not every row has a clone size; where given, it reads once, few, many or a size class.

-	TRBV24-1	-	TRBJ2-2	CATSDLGGGELFF	TGTGCCACCAGTGATTTAGGCGGCGGGGAGCTGTTTTTT
-	TRBV11-2	-	TRBJ1-2	CASSSGGIGGYTF	TGTGCCAGCAGCTCGGGGGGTATCGGTGGCTACACCTTC
-	TRBV6-1	-	TRBJ2-3	CASSEGFGGREDTQYF	TGTGCCAGCAGTGAAGGGTTTGGGGGCAGGGAGGATACGCAGTATTTT
-	TRBV18	-	TRBJ2-1	CASSPPGGNEQFF	TGTGCCAGCTCACCACCGGGGGGCAATGAGCAGTTCTTC
-	TRBV21-1	-	TRBJ2-1	CASTGTGVSNEQFF	TGTGCCAGCACCGGGACAGGGGTCTCTAATGAGCAGTTCTTC
-	TRBV20-1	-	TRBJ2-7	CSAWSGARYEQYF	TGCAGTGCGTGGTCTGGGGCAAGGTACGAGCAGTACTTC
-	TRBV29-1	-	TRBJ1-2	CSVEGDWGYGYTF	TGCAGCGTTGAGGGGGACTGGGGCTATGGCTACACCTTC
-	TRBV6-4	many	TRBJ2-2	CASSEEDTGELFF	TGTGCCAGCAGTGAAGAGGACACCGGGGAGCTGTTTTTT
-	TRBV7-2	few	TRBJ2-7	CASSLAEAPYYEQYF	TGTGCCAGCAGCTTAGCCGAGGCCCCCTACTACGAGCAGTACTTC
-	TRBV20-1	few	TRBJ2-1	CSVYEQFF	TGCAGTGTCTATGAGCAGTTCTTC
-	TRBV6-6	-	TRBJ2-1	CASSYHGSGLYNEQFF	TGTGCCAGTAGTTATCACGGGAGCGGCCTCTACAATGAGCAGTTCTTC
TRBD1	TRBV5-1	few	TRBJ2-3	CASSVPQGAHTDTQYF	TGCGCCAGCAGCGTACCACAGGGGGCGCACACAGATACGCAGTATTTT
TRBD2	TRBV7-9	few	TRBJ2-1	CASSYLQTSNFNEQFF	TGTGCCAGCAGCTATCTGCAGACTAGCAATTTTAATGAGCAGTTCTTC
-	TRBV14	-	TRBJ2-1	CASSLMAGQQFF	TGTGCCAGCAGCCTAATGGCAGGCCAGCAGTTCTTC
-	TRBV20-1	few	TRBJ1-1	CSARRVTEAFF	TGCAGTGCCCGGAGGGTCACTGAAGCTTTCTTT
-	TRBV20-1	few	TRBJ1-4	CSAREGRDSKLFF	TGCAGTGCTAGAGAGGGGAGGGATTCAAAACTGTTTTTT
-	TRBV29-1	few	TRBJ2-1	CSVRFYEQFF	TGCAGCGTGAGATTTTATGAGCAGTTCTTC
-	TRBV12-5	-	TRBJ2-7	CASGFERRAGVNEQYF	TGTGCTAGTGGTTTTGAACGCCGGGCAGGGGTAAACGAGCAGTACTTC
TRBD2	TRBV5-1	-	TRBJ2-3	CASSLETLAGGRDTQYF	TGCGCCAGCAGCTTGGAAACTCTAGCGGGGGGTCGCGATACGCAGTATTTT
-	TRBV20-1	-	TRBJ2-5	CSASFVLGETQYF	TGCAGTGCTAGTTTCGTGCTAGGGGAGACCCAGTACTTC
-	TRBV19	few	TRBJ2-1	CASSSRDSLDEQFF	TGTGCCAGTAGTTCCCGGGATAGCTTGGATGAGCAGTTCTTC
-	TRBV7-2	-	TRBJ2-5	CASSRGFEETQYF	TGTGCCAGCTCCAGGGGTTTTGAAGAGACCCAGTACTTC
-	TRBV5-5	-	TRBJ1-5	CASSLVLGRGANQPQHF	TGTGCCAGCAGCTTGGTACTAGGGAGAGGGGCTAATCAGCCCCAGCATTTT
TRBD2	TRBV30	few	TRBJ2-1	CAWIPLGLAGVGEQFF	TGTGCCTGGATCCCACTGGGGCTAGCGGGAGTAGGTGAGCAGTTCTTC
-	TRBV10-3	few	TRBJ1-1	CAISEGGPPTEAFF	TGTGCCATCAGTGAGGGGGGCCCGCCCACTGAAGCTTTCTTT
-	TRBV29-1	once	TRBJ1-2	CSAWTAGYTF	TGCAGCGCCTGGACAGCTGGCTACACCTTC
-	TRBV20-1	-	TRBJ1-5	CSSGNYQPQHF	TGCAGCTCAGGGAATTACCAGCCCCAGCATTTT
-	TRBV27	few	TRBJ1-6	CASSLFAGIRNSPLHF	TGTGCCAGCAGTTTATTCGCAGGGATACGGAATTCACCCCTCCACTTT
TRBD1	TRBV11-3	-	TRBJ2-2	CASSLFPGQATGELFF	TGTGCCAGCAGCTTATTTCCGGGACAGGCCACCGGGGAGCTGTTTTTT